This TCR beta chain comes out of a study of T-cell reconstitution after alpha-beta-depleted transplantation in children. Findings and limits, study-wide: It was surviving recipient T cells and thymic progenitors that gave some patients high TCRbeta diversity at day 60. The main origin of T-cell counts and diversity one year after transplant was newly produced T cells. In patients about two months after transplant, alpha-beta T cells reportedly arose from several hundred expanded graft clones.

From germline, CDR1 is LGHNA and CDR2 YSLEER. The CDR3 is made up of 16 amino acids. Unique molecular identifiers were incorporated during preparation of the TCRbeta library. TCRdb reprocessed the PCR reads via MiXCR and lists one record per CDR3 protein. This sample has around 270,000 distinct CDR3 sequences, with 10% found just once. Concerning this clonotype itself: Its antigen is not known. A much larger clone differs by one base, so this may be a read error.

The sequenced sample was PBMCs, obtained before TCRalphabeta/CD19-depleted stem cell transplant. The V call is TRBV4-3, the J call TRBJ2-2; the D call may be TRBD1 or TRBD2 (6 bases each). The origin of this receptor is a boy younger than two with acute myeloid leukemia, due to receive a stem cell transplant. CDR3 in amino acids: CASSQAEGHYTGDLFF. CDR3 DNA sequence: TGCGCCAGCAGCCAAGCGGAGGGACATTACACCGGGGACCTGTTTTTT.